This TCR beta chain was recorded in a study of CD8+ T cells in alopecia areata. General study points: Compared with mice, patients displayed less clear TCR sharing, possibly for HLA-related reasons.

Extracted from the samples, RNA was reverse transcribed into cDNA to serve as the sequencing template. Assay used: immunoSEQ multiplex PCR; TCRdb lists only in-frame clones, some missing. The table shows 200,000 to 250,000 clones, with roughly 69% occurring only once. Note on this clone: As yet, its antigen is unknown.

Trimming at V came to 8 bases and at J to 4 bases, leaving 5 bases not matched to a gene. CDR1 is SQVTM and CDR2 is ANQGSEA in the germline V gene. The CDR3 sequence is 12 residues long. The TCR sequence derives from a human donor with alopecia areata. Sequenced material: CD4+ T cells sorted from blood, taken at week 0. V and J are TRBV29-1 and TRBJ2-3, with 8 positions matching TRBD1. The CDR3 nucleotides read TGCAGCACCCGGGGACAGGCAGATACGCAGTATTTT. It yields the protein CSTRGQADTQYF.